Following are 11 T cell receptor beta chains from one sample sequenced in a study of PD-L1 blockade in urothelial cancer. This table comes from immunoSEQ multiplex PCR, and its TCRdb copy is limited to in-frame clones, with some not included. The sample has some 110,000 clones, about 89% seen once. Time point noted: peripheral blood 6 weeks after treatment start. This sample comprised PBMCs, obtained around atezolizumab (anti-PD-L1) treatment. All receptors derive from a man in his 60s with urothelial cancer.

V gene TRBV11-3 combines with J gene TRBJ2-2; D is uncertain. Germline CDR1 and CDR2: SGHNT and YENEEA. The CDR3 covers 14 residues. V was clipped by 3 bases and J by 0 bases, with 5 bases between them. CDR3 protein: CASSLRANTGELFF. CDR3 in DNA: TGTGCCAGCAGCTTGCGAGCGAACACCGGGGAGCTGTTTTTT.

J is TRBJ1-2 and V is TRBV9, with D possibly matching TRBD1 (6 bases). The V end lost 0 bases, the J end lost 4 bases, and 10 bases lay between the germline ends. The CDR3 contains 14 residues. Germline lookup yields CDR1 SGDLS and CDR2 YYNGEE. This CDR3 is CASSVEGEFYGYTF. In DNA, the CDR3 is TGTGCCAGCAGCGTAGAGGGGGAATTCTATGGCTACACCTTC.

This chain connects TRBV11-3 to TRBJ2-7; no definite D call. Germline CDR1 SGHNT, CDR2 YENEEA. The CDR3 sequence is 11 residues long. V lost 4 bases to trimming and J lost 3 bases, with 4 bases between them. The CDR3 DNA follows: TGTGCCAGCAGCTCCTTCTACGAGCAGTACTTC. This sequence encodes CASSSFYEQYF.

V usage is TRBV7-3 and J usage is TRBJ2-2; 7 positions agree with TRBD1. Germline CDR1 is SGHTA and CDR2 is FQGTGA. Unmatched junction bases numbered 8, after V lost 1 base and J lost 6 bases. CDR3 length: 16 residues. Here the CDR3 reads CASSLKGTEYPGELFF. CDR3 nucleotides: TGTGCCAGCAGCTTAAAGGGGACAGAATATCCCGGGGAGCTGTTTTTT.

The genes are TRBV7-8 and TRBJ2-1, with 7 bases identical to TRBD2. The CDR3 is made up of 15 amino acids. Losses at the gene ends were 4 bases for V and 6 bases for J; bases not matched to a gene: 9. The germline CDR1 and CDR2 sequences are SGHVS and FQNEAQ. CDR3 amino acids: CASSSPGGNFNEQFF. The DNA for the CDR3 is TGTGCCAGCAGCTCCCCCGGGGGGAATTTCAATGAGCAGTTCTTC.

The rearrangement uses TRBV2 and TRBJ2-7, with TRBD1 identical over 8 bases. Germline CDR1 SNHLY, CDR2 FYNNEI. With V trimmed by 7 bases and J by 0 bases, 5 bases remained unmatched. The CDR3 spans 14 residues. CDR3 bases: TGTGCCAGCACCCGGACAGGGAGCTCCTACGAGCAGTACTTC. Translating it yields CASTRTGSSYEQYF.

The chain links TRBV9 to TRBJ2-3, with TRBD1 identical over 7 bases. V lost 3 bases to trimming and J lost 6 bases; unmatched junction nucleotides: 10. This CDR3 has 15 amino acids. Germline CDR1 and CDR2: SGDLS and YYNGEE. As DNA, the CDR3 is TGTGCCAGCAGCGGAAGTAAAGGGGGCCAGGATACGCAGTATTTT. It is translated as CASSGSKGGQDTQYF.

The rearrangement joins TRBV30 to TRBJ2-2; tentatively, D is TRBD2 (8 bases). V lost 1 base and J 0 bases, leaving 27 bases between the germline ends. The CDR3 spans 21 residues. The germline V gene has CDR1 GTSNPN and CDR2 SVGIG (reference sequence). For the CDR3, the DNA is TGTGCCTGGAGTGAAAGGGGGCTAGTGTCGTTACTAGCGGCGAACACCGGGGAGCTGTTTTTT. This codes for CAWSERGLVSLLAANTGELFF.

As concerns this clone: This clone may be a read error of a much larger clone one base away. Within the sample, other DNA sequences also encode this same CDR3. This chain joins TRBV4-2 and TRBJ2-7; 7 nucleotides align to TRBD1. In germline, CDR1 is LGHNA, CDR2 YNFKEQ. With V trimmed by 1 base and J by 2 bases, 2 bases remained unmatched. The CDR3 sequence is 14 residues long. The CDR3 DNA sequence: TGTGCCAGCAGCCAAGGGACAGGTCCCTACGAGCAGTACTTC. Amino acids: CASSQGTGPYEQYF.

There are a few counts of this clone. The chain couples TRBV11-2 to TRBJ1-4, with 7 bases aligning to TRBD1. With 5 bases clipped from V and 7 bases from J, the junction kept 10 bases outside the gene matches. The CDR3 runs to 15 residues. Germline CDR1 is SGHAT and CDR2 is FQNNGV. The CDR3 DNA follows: TGTGCCAGCAGCCCTAGACAGGGCCGAGGTGAAAAACTGTTTTTT. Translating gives CASSPRQGRGEKLFF.

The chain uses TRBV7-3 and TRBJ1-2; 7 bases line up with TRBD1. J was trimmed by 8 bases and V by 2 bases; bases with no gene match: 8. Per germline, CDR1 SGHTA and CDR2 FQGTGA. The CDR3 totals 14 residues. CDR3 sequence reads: CASSLFLGTDGYTF. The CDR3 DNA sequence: TGTGCCAGCAGCTTATTTCTGGGGACAGACGGCTACACCTTC.